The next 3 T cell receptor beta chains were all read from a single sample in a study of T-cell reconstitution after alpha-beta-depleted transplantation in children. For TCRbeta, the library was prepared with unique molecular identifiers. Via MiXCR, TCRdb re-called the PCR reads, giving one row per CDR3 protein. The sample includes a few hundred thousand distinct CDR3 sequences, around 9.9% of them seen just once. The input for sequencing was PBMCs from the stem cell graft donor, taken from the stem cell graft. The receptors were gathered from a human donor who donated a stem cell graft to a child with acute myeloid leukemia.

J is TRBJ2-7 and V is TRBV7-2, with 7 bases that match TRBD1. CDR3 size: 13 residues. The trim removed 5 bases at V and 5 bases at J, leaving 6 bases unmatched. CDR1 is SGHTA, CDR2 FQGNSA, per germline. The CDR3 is CASSDTGQHEQYF. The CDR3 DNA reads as TGTGCCAGCAGCGACACGGGACAGCACGAGCAGTACTTC.

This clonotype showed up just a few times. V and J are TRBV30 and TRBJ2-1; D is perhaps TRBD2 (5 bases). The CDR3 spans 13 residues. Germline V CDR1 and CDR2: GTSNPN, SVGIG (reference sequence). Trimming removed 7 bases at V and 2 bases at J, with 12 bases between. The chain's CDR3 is CASARDPYNEQFF. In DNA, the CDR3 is TGTGCCTCGGCGAGGGATCCCTACAATGAGCAGTTCTTC.

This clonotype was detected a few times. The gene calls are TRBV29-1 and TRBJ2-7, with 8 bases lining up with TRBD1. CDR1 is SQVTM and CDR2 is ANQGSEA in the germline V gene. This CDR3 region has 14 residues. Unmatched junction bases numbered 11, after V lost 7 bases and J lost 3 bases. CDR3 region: CSGTTGESLYEQYF. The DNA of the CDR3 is TGCAGCGGTACGACAGGGGAAAGCCTCTACGAGCAGTACTTC.